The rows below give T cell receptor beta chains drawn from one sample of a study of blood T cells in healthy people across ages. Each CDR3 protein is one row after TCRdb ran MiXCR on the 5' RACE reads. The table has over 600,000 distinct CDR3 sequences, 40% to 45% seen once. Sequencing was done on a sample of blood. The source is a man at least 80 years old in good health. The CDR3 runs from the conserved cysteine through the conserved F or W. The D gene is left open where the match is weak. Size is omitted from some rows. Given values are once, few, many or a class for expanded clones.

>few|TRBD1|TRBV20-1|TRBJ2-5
CSASRRGQGSVLGETQYF
TGCAGTGCTAGTCGAAGGGGACAGGGATCTGTCTTAGGAGAGACCCAGTACTTC
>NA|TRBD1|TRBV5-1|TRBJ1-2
CASSSDREVDGYTF
TGCGCCAGCAGCTCAGACAGGGAAGTAGATGGCTACACCTTC
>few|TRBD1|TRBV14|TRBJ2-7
CASSLTGESYEQYF
TGTGCCAGCAGCTTGACAGGGGAAAGTTACGAGCAGTACTTC
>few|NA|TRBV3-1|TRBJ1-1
CASSQDRASAFF
TGTGCCAGCAGCCAAGATCGCGCAAGTGCTTTCTTT
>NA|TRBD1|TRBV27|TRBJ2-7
CASSHGTDYEQYF
TGTGCCAGCAGTCACGGGACAGACTACGAGCAGTACTTC
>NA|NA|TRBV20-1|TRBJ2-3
CSAPGWGTDTQYF
TGCAGTGCTCCGGGGTGGGGCACAGATACGCAGTATTTT
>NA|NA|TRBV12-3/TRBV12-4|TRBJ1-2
CASSLWSVTDNGYTF
TGTGCCAGCAGCCTCTGGAGTGTCACGGACAATGGCTACACCTTC
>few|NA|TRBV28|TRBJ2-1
CASSSMGAGVYNEQFF
TGTGCCAGCAGTTCCATGGGGGCGGGAGTGTACAATGAGCAGTTCTTC
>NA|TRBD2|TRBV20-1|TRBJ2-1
CSARGTSGGYNEQFF
TGCAGTGCTAGGGGGACTAGCGGGGGGTACAATGAGCAGTTCTTC
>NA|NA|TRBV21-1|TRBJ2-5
CASSKGLGRETQYF
TGTGCCAGCAGCAAAGGGCTGGGGAGGGAGACCCAGTACTTC
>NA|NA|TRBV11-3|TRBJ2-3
CASSQGAGGSTDTQYF
TGTGCCAGCAGCCAGGGGGCGGGAGGAAGCACAGATACGCAGTATTTT
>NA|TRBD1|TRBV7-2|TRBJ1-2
CACSLQGGLYGYTF
TGTGCCTGCAGCCTTCAGGGGGGTCTTTATGGCTACACCTTC
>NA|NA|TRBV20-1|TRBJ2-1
CSARDWGFHNEQFF
TGCAGTGCTAGAGATTGGGGTTTCCACAATGAGCAGTTCTTC
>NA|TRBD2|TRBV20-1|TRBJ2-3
CSARDPSGVGDTQYF
TGCAGTGCTAGAGATCCTAGCGGGGTGGGAGATACGCAGTATTTT
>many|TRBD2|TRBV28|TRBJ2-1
CASSSPLAGGYNEQFF
TGTGCCAGCAGTTCCCCACTAGCGGGAGGATACAATGAGCAGTTCTTC
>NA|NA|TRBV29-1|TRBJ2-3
CSVRAGTDTQYF
TGCAGCGTCCGAGCGGGCACAGATACGCAGTATTTT
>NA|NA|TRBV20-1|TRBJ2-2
CSARDSQRRTGELFF
TGCAGTGCTAGAGATTCACAGCGTCGCACCGGGGAGCTGTTTTTT
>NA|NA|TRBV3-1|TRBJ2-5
CASSQITGTPVKETQYF
TGTGCCAGCAGTCAGATTACAGGGACACCGGTGAAAGAGACCCAGTACTTC
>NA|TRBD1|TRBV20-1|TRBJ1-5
CSARDRTGRVSNQPQHF
TGCAGTGCTAGAGATAGGACAGGGAGGGTGAGCAATCAGCCCCAGCATTTT
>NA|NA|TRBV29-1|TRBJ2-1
CSVGGYNEQFF
TGCAGCGTTGGAGGTTACAATGAGCAGTTCTTC
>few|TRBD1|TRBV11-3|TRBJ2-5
CASSLQGTGLETQYF
TGTGCCAGCAGCTTACAGGGGACAGGGTTAGAGACCCAGTACTTC
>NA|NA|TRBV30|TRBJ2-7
CAWSVDSYEQYF
TGTGCCTGGAGTGTCGACAGCTACGAGCAGTACTTC
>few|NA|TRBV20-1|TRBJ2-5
CSAISRKGEETQYF
TGCAGTGCTATTTCACGTAAGGGTGAGGAGACCCAGTACTTC
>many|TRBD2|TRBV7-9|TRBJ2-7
CASRPGGGVWLSSYEQYF
TGTGCCAGCAGACCCGGGGGGGGAGTTTGGCTGAGCTCCTACGAGCAGTACTTC
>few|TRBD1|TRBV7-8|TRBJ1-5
CASSLVLRDRGDQPQHF
TGTGCCAGCAGCTTAGTCCTCCGGGACAGGGGTGACCAGCCCCAGCATTTT
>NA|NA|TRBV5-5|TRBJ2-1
CASSPDQPENEQFF
TGTGCCAGCAGCCCGGATCAACCCGAGAATGAGCAGTTCTTC
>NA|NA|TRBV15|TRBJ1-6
CATSRDWGRNNSPLHF
TGTGCCACCAGCAGAGATTGGGGACGGAATAATTCACCCCTCCACTTT
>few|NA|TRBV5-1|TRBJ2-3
CASSLAVFPDTQYF
TGCGCCAGCAGCTTGGCGGTTTTCCCAGATACGCAGTATTTT
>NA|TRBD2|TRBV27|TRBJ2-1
CASSLLGTIGYNEQFF
TGTGCCAGCAGTCTCCTCGGGACTATAGGCTACAATGAGCAGTTCTTC
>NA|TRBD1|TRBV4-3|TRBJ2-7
CASSQQQGFGYEQYF
TGCGCCAGCAGCCAACAACAGGGGTTCGGCTACGAGCAGTACTTC
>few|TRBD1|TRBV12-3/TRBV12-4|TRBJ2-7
CASSGTGRPYEQYF
TGTGCCAGCAGCGGGACAGGGAGGCCCTACGAGCAGTACTTC
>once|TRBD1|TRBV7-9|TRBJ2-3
CASSSGTGMGTDTQYF
TGTGCCAGCAGCTCCGGGACAGGGATGGGGACAGATACGCAGTATTTT
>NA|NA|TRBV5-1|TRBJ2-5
CASSLPEGVRETQYF
TGCGCCAGCAGCTTACCCGAAGGGGTAAGGGAGACCCAGTACTTC
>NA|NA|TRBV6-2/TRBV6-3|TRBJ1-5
CASSYTHSNQPQHF
TGTGCCAGCAGTTACACCCATAGCAATCAGCCCCAGCATTTT
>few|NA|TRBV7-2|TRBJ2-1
CASSFSLFEGVKSYNEQFF
TGTGCCAGCAGCTTCAGTTTGTTTGAGGGGGTAAAGTCCTACAATGAGCAGTTCTTC
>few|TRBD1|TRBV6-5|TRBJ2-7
CASSYEGADEQYF
TGTGCCAGCAGTTACGAGGGGGCCGACGAGCAGTACTTC
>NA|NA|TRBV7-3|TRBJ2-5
CASSAAQQETQYF
TGTGCCAGCAGCGCCGCACAGCAAGAGACCCAGTACTTC
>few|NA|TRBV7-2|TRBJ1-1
CASSLDRENTEAFF
TGTGCCAGCAGCTTGGACAGAGAGAACACTGAAGCTTTCTTT
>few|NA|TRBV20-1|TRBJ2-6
CSARDRVKGAGGANVLTF
TGCAGTGCTAGAGATCGGGTTAAGGGTGCGGGTGGGGCCAACGTCCTGACTTTC
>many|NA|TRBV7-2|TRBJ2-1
CASSLSANNEQFF
TGTGCCAGCAGCTTATCCGCTAACAATGAGCAGTTCTTC
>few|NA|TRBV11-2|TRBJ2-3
CASSLEVNTDTQYF
TGTGCCAGCAGCTTGGAGGTGAACACAGATACGCAGTATTTT